This TCR beta chain comes out of a study of blood T cell repertoires in COVID-19. Whole-study context: COVID-19 samples collected from the United States, Italy and Spain covered acute and convalescent phases. T cells, B-cell-depleted T cells, or PBMCs provided the cDNA or gDNA that served as material.

The CDR3 is made up of 14 amino acids. Trimming took off 7 bases at V and 1 base at J, with 13 bases between the two ends. CDR1 and CDR2 (germline): SQVTM, ANQGSEA. In this sample, this clone turned up once. The Seattle patients, enrolled during active infection, were followed longitudinally. Original analysis: Estimation of nucleated cell counts was performed using reference gene primer amplification. Data came from immunoSEQ multiplex PCR; TCRdb stores just in-frame clones and leaves some out. V and J calls and clone size are given by that table; D and trimming were obtained from the DNA. Of 200,000 to 250,000 clones in the sample, around 83% were seen once.

Sequencing used peripheral blood. This TCR derives from a woman aged 70-85 years with COVID-19, enrolled during active disease. The chain carries TRBV29-1 and TRBJ2-2; the D gene is possibly TRBD2 (5 bases). The CDR3, as DNA: TGCAGCGCCGGACTCCACTTGAACACCGGGGAGCTGTTTTTT. Translation: CSAGLHLNTGELFF.